This section outlines one TCR beta chain sequence together with its context. V gave up 5 bases and J gave up 5 bases; unmatched junction bases: 6. The CDR3 extends over 15 amino acids. Germline CDR1 reads SGHTA; CDR2 reads FQGNSA. These data belong to a study of blood T cell repertoires in COVID-19. At the level of the study: Samples came from the United States, Italy and Spain, spanning acute and convalescent COVID-19. Sources were T cells, B-cell-depleted T cells, or PBMCs; the material itself was cDNA or gDNA.

Per the authors' pipeline: Using reference gene primer amplification, nucleated cell counts were estimated. Data came from immunoSEQ multiplex PCR; TCRdb stores just in-frame clones and leaves some out. V and J calls and clone size are those listed in that table; D and trimming were worked out from the DNA. The sample consists of about 190,000 clones, roughly 89% of them appearing once. Sequencing input: peripheral blood. This TCR came from a middle-aged man with acute or convalescent COVID-19. The V call is TRBV7-2, the J call TRBJ2-5; 12 bases match TRBD2. DNA for the CDR3: TGTGCCAGCAGCCTTCTAGCGGGGGGGCACGAGACCCAGTACTTC. It codes for CASSLLAGGHETQYF.